This T cell receptor beta chain was captured in a study of T cell responses to AZD1222 COVID-19 vaccine. Overall study context: The study pooled second doses at about 4 or about 12 weeks.

Clones were sequenced by immunoSEQ multiplex PCR, and TCRdb holds only the in-frame ones, with some missing. The data contain tens of thousands of clones, just over 85% of them singletons. Study-wide points: Recipients of AZD1222 seropositive at baseline numbered only 5 or 6.

As concerns this clone: Its antigen is as yet unknown.

This CDR3 comprises 15 residues. In germline, CDR1 is SNHLY, CDR2 FYNNEI. Trimming at V came to 7 bases and at J to 8 bases, leaving 16 bases not matched to a gene. The V and J genes are TRBV2 and TRBJ1-1; 7 bases line up with TRBD1. The clonotype was recovered from an adult in good health. The source material was peripheral blood, sampled on day 0 of AZD1222 vaccination. CDR3 nucleotide sequence: TGTGCCAGCACAAGAGGGGGCGCGTCTTATGCCGAAGCTTTCTTT. This codes for CASTRGGASYAEAFF.